A single sample is the source of the 25 T cell receptor beta chains below, sequenced in a study of post-analysis software for immune sequencing data. No antigens are known for them. Study findings and constraints: In patients, TRBV5-6, TRBV5-1 and TRBV20-1 belonged to roughly five TRBV segments found more frequently than in controls.

TCR beta cDNA libraries included unique molecular identifiers. MiXCR, applied by TCRdb to the PCR reads, yields one record per CDR3 protein. The table records roughly 600,000 distinct CDR3 sequences, around 40% of them present only once. The material sequenced was blood. All receptors come from a girl aged 10-17 years with multiple sclerosis.

This clonotype was picked up a small number of times. The genes are TRBV7-6 and TRBJ2-7; TRBD1 agrees at 11 bases. Germline values: CDR1 SGHVS, CDR2 FNYEAQ. The junction had 5 bases not matched to a gene; V was cut back by 5 bases and J by 2 bases. The length of the CDR3 is 15 residues. The CDR3 nucleotides are TGTGCCAGCAGCCTAAGGACAGGGGGCCCCTACGAGCAGTACTTC. Its protein is CASSLRTGGPYEQYF.

The gene calls are TRBV3-1 and TRBJ2-1, with unresolved D. The germline V gene has CDR1 LGHDT and CDR2 YNNKEL (reference sequence). CDR3 length: 15 residues. Trimming shortened V by 2 bases and J by 9 bases, and 17 bases separated the two germline ends. CDR3: CASSQRDSGNREQFF. The DNA for the CDR3 is TGTGCCAGCAGCCAACGAGACTCCGGTAACCGTGAGCAGTTCTTC.

The chain recombines TRBV20-1 with TRBJ2-4, with D perhaps TRBD1 (6 bases). Matching the DNA end better, TRBJ2-7 makes the J call doubtful. This CDR3 is 16 amino acids long. Germline V gene lookup returns CDR1 DFQATT and CDR2 SNEGSKA (reference sequence). Here the CDR3 reads CSAKPQGTGTSYEQYF. The CDR3 DNA sequence: TGCAGTGCTAAACCCCAGGGAACAGGGACGTCCTACGAGCAGTACTTC.

This chain connects TRBV6-6 to TRBJ2-1; D ambiguous. The length of the CDR3 is 15 residues. V gave up 6 bases and J gave up 1 base, with 13 bases separating them. Germline V gives CDR1 MNHNY, CDR2 SVGAGI (reference sequence). The DNA for the CDR3 is TGTGCCAGCAGCTACGAGATCCGATCCTACAATGAGCAGTTCTTC. It specifies CASSYEIRSYNEQFF.

The gene calls are TRBV20-1 and TRBJ2-3, with TRBD2 matching 12 bases. CDR3 length: 16 residues. The ends lost 5 bases at V and 5 bases at J; junction bases unmatched: 11. CDR1 and CDR2 from the germline V gene are DFQATT and SNEGSKA (reference sequence). Here the CDR3 reads CSASLRLAGEVDTQYF. CDR3 DNA: TGCAGTGCTTCCTTACGACTAGCGGGAGAAGTAGATACGCAGTATTTT.

The chain is built from TRBV29-1 and TRBJ1-2, with D perhaps matching TRBD1 (6 bases). The V end was cut by 1 base, the J end by 8 bases, with 17 bases between. Germline V gives CDR1 SQVTM, CDR2 ANQGSEA. This CDR3 comprises 14 residues. The CDR3 spells CSVEGSRAGDGYTF. The CDR3 DNA reads TGCAGCGTTGAAGGGTCACGGGCAGGGGACGGCTACACCTTC. The whole variable domain, filled in from reference TRBV29-1 and TRBJ1-2, reads SAVISQKPSRDICQRGTSLTIQCQVDSQVTMMFWYRQQPGQSLTLIATANQGSEATYESGFVIDKFPISRPNLTFSTLTVSNMSPEDSSIYLCSVEGSRAGDGYTFGSGTRLTVV.

This clonotype came up a few times. The chain has TRBV10-3 and TRBJ1-2; TRBD1 is a possible D gene (5 bases). This CDR3 has 17 residues. The V end was cut by 0 bases, the J end by 3 bases, with 17 bases between. Germline CDR1 and CDR2: ENHRY and SYGVKD. CDR3 nucleotide sequence: TGTGCCATCAGTGAGTCGCCCCTATCTGACAGCTACTATGGCTACACCTTC. Its protein product is CAISESPLSDSYYGYTF.

This clonotype was counted a few times. The junction departs from germline at one end; a sequencing error may be responsible. This sequence joins TRBV6-5 and TRBJ2-1; D is ambiguous. The CDR3 totals 14 residues. Germline V CDR1 and CDR2: MNHEY, SVGAGI. DNA of the CDR3: TGTACCAGCAGTTACAAGGGTTCCTACAATGAGCAGTTCTTC. This codes for CTSSYKGSYNEQFF.

The chain combines TRBV5-1 with TRBJ2-1; 9 bases match TRBD1. The CDR3 runs 14 residues. Germline-derived CDR1 and CDR2 are SGHRS and YFSETQ. The V and J ends lost 3 bases and 7 bases, in that order; junction bases with no gene match: 5. The CDR3 spells CASSSGTGQNEQFF. The CDR3 coding sequence is TGCGCCAGCAGCTCCGGGACAGGGCAAAATGAGCAGTTCTTC. Full variable domain (missing parts from reference TRBV5-1 and TRBJ2-1): KAGVTQTPRYLIKTRGQQVTLSCSPISGHRSVSWYQQTPGQGLQFLFEYFSETQRNKGNFPGRFSGRQFSNSRSEMNVSTLELGDSALYLCASSSGTGQNEQFFGPGTRLTVL.

This clonotype came up a few times. This chain joins TRBV29-1 and TRBJ1-2; D might be TRBD1 (5 bases). Per germline, CDR1 SQVTM and CDR2 ANQGSEA. The CDR3 runs to 13 residues. V lost 8 bases and J lost 8, with 21 bases in between. The CDR3 loop is CSSNTGLGYGYTF. CDR3 nucleotide sequence: TGCAGCTCTAATACGGGGCTGGGCTACGGCTACACCTTC.

This clonotype was seen just once. This chain connects TRBV28 to TRBJ1-2; a possible D gene is TRBD1 (6 bases). The CDR3 sequence is 14 residues long. CDR1 is MDHEN and CDR2 is SYDVKM in the germline V gene. The V gene lost 3 bases and the J gene lost 6 bases, with 14 bases spanning the gap. Written as DNA, the CDR3 is TGTGCCAGCAGTTTTGGTCGGGGGCAGGATGGCTACACCTTC. Protein product: CASSFGRGQDGYTF.

The V and J genes are TRBV12-3 or TRBV12-4 and TRBJ2-5; D is possibly TRBD2 (6 bases). V lost 2 bases, J lost 1 base, and 11 bases lay in between. The CDR3 runs to 15 residues. The CDR3 spells CASSLNRGLQETQYF. CDR3 DNA: TGTGCCAGCAGTTTAAATAGGGGACTCCAAGAGACCCAGTACTTC.

The V gene is TRBV12-3 or TRBV12-4, the J gene TRBJ2-3; 11 positions agree with TRBD2. The trim removed 5 bases at V and 5 bases at J, leaving 9 bases unmatched. The CDR3 contains 16 residues. CDR3 residues: CASSVPLAGDLDTQYF. For the CDR3, the DNA is TGTGCCAGCAGTGTCCCACTAGCGGGAGATTTAGATACGCAGTATTTT.

The V and J genes are TRBV24-1 and TRBJ2-3; 7 bases are shared with TRBD1. CDR1 and CDR2 (germline): KGHDR, SFDVKD. The CDR3 runs to 15 residues. The J segment lost 2 bases and the V segment lost 4 bases, leaving 5 bases of the junction unmatched. The CDR3 sequence is CATSDRGQATDTQYF. CDR3 DNA sequence: TGTGCCACCAGTGACCGCGGACAGGCCACAGATACGCAGTATTTT.

This chain connects TRBV20-1 to TRBJ1-1; TRBD1 is a possible D gene (5 bases). The CDR3 sequence is 15 residues long. The germline V gene encodes CDR1 DFQATT and CDR2 SNEGSKA (reference sequence). V was trimmed by 3 bases and J by 4 bases, leaving 18 bases between them. The CDR3 here is CSARHTKGLGTEAFF. The CDR3 DNA reads as TGCAGTGCTAGGCACACGAAGGGGTTGGGCACTGAAGCTTTCTTT.

This clonotype was detected a few times. The V gene is TRBV9, the J gene TRBJ2-1, with 10 bases lining up with TRBD2. V shed 0 bases, J shed 5 bases, and the junction held 8 bases outside the gene matches. Germline CDR1 and CDR2: SGDLS and YYNGEE. The CDR3 length is 17 residues. CDR3 sequence reads: CASSVDPAGGLNNEQFF. The CDR3 DNA is TGTGCCAGCAGCGTAGATCCAGCGGGGGGGCTAAACAATGAGCAGTTCTTC.

This clonotype was observed at least ten times. The chain employs TRBV10-2 and TRBJ2-5, with 8 nucleotides matching TRBD2. Germline loops: CDR1 WSHSY, CDR2 SAAADI. The CDR3 totals 15 residues. V shed 4 bases and J 5 bases; nucleotides not matched to a gene: 9. CDR3 amino acids: CASSATDTGGETQYF. CDR3 nucleotide sequence: TGCGCCAGCAGTGCGACCGACACGGGAGGGGAGACCCAGTACTTC.

This clonotype has a handful of counts. V gene TRBV7-8 combines with J gene TRBJ1-2; D is uncertain. V dropped 4 bases and J dropped 8 bases, with 23 bases sitting between them. This CDR3 comprises 16 residues. Germline CDR1 and CDR2: SGHVS and FQNEAQ. CDR3 loop: CASSSPVRDLIGGYTF. CDR3 nucleotide sequence: TGTGCCAGCAGCTCCCCCGTCCGGGATTTAATAGGCGGCTACACCTTC.

The chain links TRBV29-1 to TRBJ1-1; D ambiguous. Trimming cost V 8 bases and J 4 bases, with 14 bases left between them. The germline CDR1 and CDR2 sequences are SQVTM and ANQGSEA. CDR3 length: 12 residues. The CDR3 loop reads CSSRRFGTEAFF. The CDR3 DNA follows: TGCAGCTCGCGCCGTTTCGGCACTGAAGCTTTCTTT.

The chain uses TRBV7-8 and TRBJ2-1; D might be TRBD1 (6 bases). This CDR3 has 15 residues. In germline, CDR1 is SGHVS, CDR2 FQNEAQ. V lost 5 bases to trimming and J lost 2 bases, with 13 bases between them. In nucleotides, the CDR3 is TGTGCCAGCAGCGTTACAGGGCAAACCTACAATGAGCAGTTCTTC. As protein: CASSVTGQTYNEQFF.

The V call is TRBV7-9, the J call TRBJ2-3; 8 nucleotides align to TRBD2. J lost 7 bases, V lost 4 bases, and 10 bases had no gene match. The CDR3 runs 15 residues. Germline V CDR1 and CDR2: SEHNR, FQNEAQ (reference sequence). In DNA form, the CDR3 reads TGTGCCAGCAGCTCCCCGGGACTAGTCCCTCATACGCAGTATTTT. Protein product: CASSSPGLVPHTQYF.

This clonotype came up a few times. J is TRBJ1-2 and V is TRBV10-3, with D perhaps matching TRBD1 (6 bases). The CDR3 has 12 residues. Trimming stripped 4 bases from V and 3 bases from J, with 6 bases between. Germline CDR1 reads ENHRY; CDR2 reads SYGVKD. CDR3 bases: TGTGCCATCAGTGGGACAGACTATGGCTACACCTTC. Encoded protein: CAISGTDYGYTF.

The chain couples TRBV12-3 or TRBV12-4 to TRBJ1-5, with unresolved D. The CDR3 spans 15 residues. V lost 3 bases to trimming and J lost 0 bases, with 9 bases between them. The chain's CDR3 is CASSLERDSNQPQHF. The CDR3 bases are TGTGCCAGCAGTTTGGAAAGGGATAGCAATCAGCCCCAGCATTTT.

This clonotype is a singleton in its sample. The gene calls are TRBV12-3 or TRBV12-4 and TRBJ2-4; D not resolved. The J call may be wrong; the DNA end is better matched by TRBJ2-7. The CDR3 length is 12 residues. The CDR3 nucleotides read TGTGCCAGCAGTTTATTCGTCTACGAGCAGTACTTC. Translating gives CASSLFVYEQYF.

This clonotype was counted between two and nine times. At one end the junction does not follow the germline gene, possibly because of a read error. The chain recombines TRBV5-1 with TRBJ2-5; TRBD1 or TRBD2 may be the D gene (5 bases each). The CDR3 totals 14 residues. CDR1 is SGHRS and CDR2 is YFSETQ in the germline V gene. CDR3 amino acids: CASSLERGEETQYF. CDR3 sequence (DNA): TGTGCCAGCAGCTTAGAGCGAGGGGAAGAGACCCAGTACTTC.